These 2 T cell receptor beta chains originate from one sample sequenced in a study of blood T cell repertoires in COVID-19. The repertoire was sequenced with immunoSEQ multiplex PCR; TCRdb's copy has only in-frame clones and lacks some. This table holds 110,000 to 150,000 clones, 82% found once. The specimen was peripheral blood. The receptors here all came from a woman older than 75 with acute or convalescent COVID-19.

This chain joins TRBV2 and TRBJ2-1; 7 bases are a match to TRBD2. Germline V gene lookup returns CDR1 SNHLY and CDR2 FYNNEI. The CDR3 consists of 16 residues. V dropped 0 bases and J dropped 4; count of bases not matched to a gene: 6. The CDR3 DNA is TGTGCCAGCAGTGAAGCTGCGGCGGGACTATACAATGAGCAGTTCTTC. It encodes CASSEAAAGLYNEQFF.

The genes are TRBV28 and TRBJ2-6; TRBD1 agrees at 7 bases. The V gene end was trimmed by 0 bases and the J gene end by 2 bases; junction bases not matched to a gene: 4. Per germline, CDR1 MDHEN and CDR2 SYDVKM. There are 17 residues in the CDR3. The CDR3 DNA sequence: TGTGCCAGCAGTTTATGGACAGGGTACCCTGGGGCCAACGTCCTGACTTTC. This sequence encodes CASSLWTGYPGANVLTF.